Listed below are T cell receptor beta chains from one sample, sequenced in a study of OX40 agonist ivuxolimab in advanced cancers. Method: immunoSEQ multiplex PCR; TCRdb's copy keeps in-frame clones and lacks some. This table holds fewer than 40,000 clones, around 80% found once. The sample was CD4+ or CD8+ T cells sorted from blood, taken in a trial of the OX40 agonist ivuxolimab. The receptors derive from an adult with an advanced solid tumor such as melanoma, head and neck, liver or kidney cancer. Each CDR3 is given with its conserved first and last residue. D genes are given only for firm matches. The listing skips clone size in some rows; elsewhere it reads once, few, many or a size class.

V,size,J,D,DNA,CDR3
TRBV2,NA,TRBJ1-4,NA,TGTGCCAGCGTTCGGGACGGAACCCTTGAAAAACTGTTTTTT,CASVRDGTLEKLFF
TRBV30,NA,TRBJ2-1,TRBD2,TGTGCCTGGAGTATAGCGGGGGGCCTCGGGTATGAGCAGTTCTTC,CAWSIAGGLGYEQFF
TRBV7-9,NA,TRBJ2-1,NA,TGTGCCAGCAGCTTAGCCGGGTCGCCAGATACGTTCTTC,CASSLAGSPDTFF
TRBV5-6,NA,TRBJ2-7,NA,TGTGCCAGCACCCTGGGACAATCCCTCTACCCCCAGTACTTC,CASTLGQSLYPQYF
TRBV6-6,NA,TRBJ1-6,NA,TGTGCCAGCAGTTACGTCCAAAGCTCCTATAATTCACCCCTCCACTTT,CASSYVQSSYNSPLHF
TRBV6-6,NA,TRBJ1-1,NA,TGTGCCAGCAGTTACTTAACCGTGGATAAAACTGAAGCTTTCTTT,CASSYLTVDKTEAFF
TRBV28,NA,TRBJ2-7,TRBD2,TGTGCCAGCAGTATAGGGGCGGGGGGTCTGACCTACGAGCAGTACTTC,CASSIGAGGLTYEQYF
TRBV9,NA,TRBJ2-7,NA,TGTGCCAGCAGCGTAGATGTGGGGAAGACCTACGAGCAGTACTTC,CASSVDVGKTYEQYF
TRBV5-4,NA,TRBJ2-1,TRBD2,TGTGCCAGCAGCAACCCCGCCAGCGGGGGGGCAAATGAGCAGTTCTTC,CASSNPASGGANEQFF
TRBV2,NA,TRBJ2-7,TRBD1,TGTGCCAGCAGGGCGACAGGGTCCTACGAGCAGTACTTC,CASRATGSYEQYF
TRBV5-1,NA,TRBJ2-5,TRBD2,TGCGCCAGCAGCCCGGGACTAGCGGCGCAGACCCAGTACTTC,CASSPGLAAQTQYF
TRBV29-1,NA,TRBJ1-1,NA,TGCAGCGTTGTTAGGTGGTCAGCCAACATGAACACTGAAGCTTTCTTT,CSVVRWSANMNTEAFF
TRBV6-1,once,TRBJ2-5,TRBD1,TGTGCCAGCAGGCGGACAGGATGGGGACAAGAGACCCAGTACTTC,CASRRTGWGQETQYF
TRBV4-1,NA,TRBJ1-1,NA,TGCGCCAGCAGCCAAGCTGACCGCCGGGTGGACACTGAAGCTTTCTTT,CASSQADRRVDTEAFF
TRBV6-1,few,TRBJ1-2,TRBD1,TGTGCCAGCGGGGGCAGGGGGAAGAGTGGTTATGGCTACACCTTC,CASGGRGKSGYGYTF
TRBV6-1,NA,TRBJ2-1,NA,TGTGCCAGCAGTGAGGGGCTAGGAAACACATACAATGAGCAGTTCTTC,CASSEGLGNTYNEQFF
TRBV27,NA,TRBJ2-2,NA,TGTGCCAGCAGTTTGCAGGGGTCCGGGGAGCTGTTTTTT,CASSLQGSGELFF
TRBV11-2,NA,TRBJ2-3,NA,TGTGCCAGCAGCTTTATGGAAACAGATACGCAGTATTTT,CASSFMETDTQYF
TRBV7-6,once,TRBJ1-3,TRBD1,TGTGCCAGCAGCTTTTTAGGGACAGGAGGACACTCTGGAAACACCATATATTTT,CASSFLGTGGHSGNTIYF
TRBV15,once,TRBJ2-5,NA,TGTGCCACCAGCAGCGACAGTACATCCTACGAGTGGCAGTACTTC,CATSSDSTSYEWQYF
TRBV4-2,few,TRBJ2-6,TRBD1,TGTGCCAGCAGCCAAGGACAGGGGGGAATCTCTGGGGCCAACGTCCTGACTTTC,CASSQGQGGISGANVLTF
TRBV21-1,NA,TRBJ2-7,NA,TGTGCCAGCTTGGCCGCGGGACAGGGCTTCTACGAGCAGTACTTC,CASLAAGQGFYEQYF
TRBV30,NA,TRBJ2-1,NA,TGTGCCTGGAGGGGGGTTGGGGGCTACAATGAGCAGTTCTTC,CAWRGVGGYNEQFF
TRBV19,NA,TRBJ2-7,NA,TGTGCCAGTAGTATAGAAACAGGGACCTACGAGCAGTACTTC,CASSIETGTYEQYF
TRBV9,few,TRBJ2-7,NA,TGTGCCAGCAGCGTAGGCAGTTCCTACGAGCAGTACTTC,CASSVGSSYEQYF
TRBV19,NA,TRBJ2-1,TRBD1,TGTGCCAGTAGCGCCGGGACAGGGGAGCGCAATGAGCAGTTCTTC,CASSAGTGERNEQFF
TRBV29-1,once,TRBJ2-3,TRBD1,TGCAGCGTTCGCAAACAGGGGGCGGGGGATACGCAGTATTTT,CSVRKQGAGDTQYF
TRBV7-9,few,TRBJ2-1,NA,TGTGCCAGCAGCTCCACAGGGTCCCATGAGCAGTTCTTC,CASSSTGSHEQFF
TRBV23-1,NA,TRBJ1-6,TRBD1,TGCGCCAGCAGTCAATCGGTATTGACAGGGCGAAATTCACCCCTCCACTTT,CASSQSVLTGRNSPLHF
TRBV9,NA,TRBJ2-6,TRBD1,TGTGCCAGCAGCGTAAACCGGGGTATGGACAGGATCTCTGGGGCCAACGTCCTGACTTTC,CASSVNRGMDRISGANVLTF
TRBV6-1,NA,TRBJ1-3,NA,TGTGCCAGCTCCCGAGGGTCCTCTGGAAACACCATATATTTT,CASSRGSSGNTIYF
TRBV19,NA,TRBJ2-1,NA,TGTGCCAGTAGACCCCGGGGGGCAGATGAGCAGTTCTTC,CASRPRGADEQFF
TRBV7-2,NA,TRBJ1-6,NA,TGTGCCAGCAGCCTCAGGGGTCCCTATAATTCACCCCTCCACTTT,CASSLRGPYNSPLHF
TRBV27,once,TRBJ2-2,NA,TGTGCCAGCAGCCGGGGCACGAACACCGGGGAGCTGTTTTTT,CASSRGTNTGELFF
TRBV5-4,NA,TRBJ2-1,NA,TGTGCCAGCAGCACAATACCTACCAAACAACCACATGAGCAGTTCTTC,CASSTIPTKQPHEQFF
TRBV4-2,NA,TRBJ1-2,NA,TGTGCCAGCAGCCAAGATCGTCGGGCAGTCTATGGCTACACCTTC,CASSQDRRAVYGYTF
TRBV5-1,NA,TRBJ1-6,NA,TGCGCCAGCAGCTTGGGCGGGCCCCTCTTAAATTCACCCCTCCACTTT,CASSLGGPLLNSPLHF
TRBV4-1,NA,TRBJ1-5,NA,TGCGCCAGCAGCCAAGATAGGGGGGCGATCCAGCCCCAGCATTTT,CASSQDRGAIQPQHF
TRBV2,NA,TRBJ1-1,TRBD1,TGTGCCAGCAGACAGGACAGGGCTAATGAAGCTTTCTTT,CASRQDRANEAFF
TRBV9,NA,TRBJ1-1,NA,TGTGCCAGCAGCGTAGGGGGCCTGGGGGACGTGAACACTGAAGCTTTCTTT,CASSVGGLGDVNTEAFF